This T cell receptor (beta chain) was found in a study of vaccination and CD4 T cells after COVID-19. Overall study: At a median 72 days (range 14 to 241) after dose two, post-vaccine samples were obtained.

Study-level points and caveats: Detection of a median about 90% of reactive clones in convalescent patients was confined to the period after vaccination.

Regarding treatment: roughly 11-day PBMC culture with coronavirus spike peptide pools or control peptides (ViraFEST assay). For ViraFEST, peptide pools expanded antigen-specific T cells, after which the TCRs were sequenced. Germline V lookup: CDR1 LGHNA, CDR2 YNFKEQ. The ends were cut back, 0 bases at V and 5 bases at J, with 3 bases in the middle. This CDR3 has 12 amino acids. Concerning this clonotype: Its cognate antigen is unknown.

Once obtained from cultured CD4+ T cells, the DNA was sequenced using the Oncomine TCR Beta short-read assay. Scientists extracted genomic DNA from CD4+ T cells grown in culture. TCRdb analysed the PCR reads with MiXCR anew, one entry per CDR3 protein. The data show roughly 13,000 distinct CDR3 sequences, with roughly 60% seen just once and approximately 15% held by the top ten. The specimen was CD4+ T cells from blood, cultured in vitro. V usage is TRBV4-2 and J usage is TRBJ2-3, with D unresolved. The TCR comes from a human donor who had recovered from COVID-19. The CDR3 region has the DNA TGTGCCAGCAGCCAAGATGGAGATACGCAGTATTTT. Translated, it gives CASSQDGDTQYF.